In this sample, the clone carrying this TCR beta chain turned up many times. Its antigen remains unidentified. This sample stems from a study of glioma-infiltrating T cells. TCR alpha and beta CDR3 regions were amplified from RNA using iRepertoire nested multiplex PCR. MiXCR, applied by TCRdb to the multiplex PCR reads, yields one record per CDR3 protein. The sample includes approximately 90,000 distinct CDR3 sequences, 23% of them seen just once. The study, taken as a whole, reports: Above-expected tissue-blood divergence occurred in all gliomas, most in low-grade ones.

The trim removed 0 bases at V and 5 bases at J, leaving 13 bases unmatched. The CDR3 extends over 19 amino acids. Germline values: CDR1 MGHRA, CDR2 YSYEKL. Source material: glioma tissue, nonneoplastic brain tissue, or PBMCs (not recorded which). The chain uses TRBV4-1 and TRBJ1-1, with TRBD1 matching 12 bases. The clonotype originates from a human donor with low-grade glioma or glioblastoma, undergoing nonglioma brain surgery, or in good health (not recorded which). CDR3 nucleotide sequence: TGCGCCAGCAGCCAAGATTTGATTGGGACAGGGGGCTGGGGGACTGAAGCTTTCTTT. Its translation: CASSQDLIGTGGWGTEAFF.